The present T cell receptor (beta chain) was sequenced within a study of radiation and T cells in renal cell carcinoma. TCRdb's table, derived via immunoSEQ multiplex PCR, lists solely in-frame clones and lacks some. In the table there are some 14,000 clones, roughly three fifths of which are singletons. The CDR3 contains 15 residues. The trim removed 2 bases at V and 3 bases at J, leaving 4 bases unmatched. Germline CDR1 is SEHNR and CDR2 is FQNEAQ (reference sequence). The treatment was: treatment-naive control, cytoreductive nephrectomy. This TCR was recovered from a man in his forties or fifties with renal cell carcinoma. The specimen comprised tumor tissue, sampled from a patient whose treatment was nephrectomy without radiotherapy. This sequence joins TRBV7-9 and TRBJ1-1, with 9 bases matching TRBD1. The CDR3 DNA reads TGTGCCAGCAGCTTAACTGACAGGGGGGACACTGAAGCTTTCTTT. The encoded protein is CASSLTDRGDTEAFF.